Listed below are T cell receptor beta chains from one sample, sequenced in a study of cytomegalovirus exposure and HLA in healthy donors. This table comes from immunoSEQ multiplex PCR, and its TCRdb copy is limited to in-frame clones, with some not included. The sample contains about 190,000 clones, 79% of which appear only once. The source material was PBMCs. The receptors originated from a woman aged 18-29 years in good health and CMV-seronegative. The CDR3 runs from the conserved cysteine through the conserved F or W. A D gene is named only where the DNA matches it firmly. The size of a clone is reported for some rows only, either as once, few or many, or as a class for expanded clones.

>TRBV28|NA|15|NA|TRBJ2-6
CASSPVGPGANVLTF
TGTGCCAGCAGTCCGGTGGGCCCTGGGGCCAACGTCCTGACTTTC
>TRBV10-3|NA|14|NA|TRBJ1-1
CAISEDAGQTEAFF
TGTGCCATCAGTGAGGATGCAGGCCAAACTGAAGCTTTCTTT
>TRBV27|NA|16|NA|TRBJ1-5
CASSFKRQGMVQPQHF
TGTGCCAGCAGTTTTAAGAGGCAGGGGATGGTGCAGCCCCAGCATTTT
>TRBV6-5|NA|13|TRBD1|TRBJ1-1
CASSYSGQGMTFF
TGTGCCAGCAGTTACTCTGGACAGGGTATGACTTTCTTT
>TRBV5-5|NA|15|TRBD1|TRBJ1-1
CASSLGQTGAPEAFF
TGTGCCAGCAGCTTGGGGCAGACAGGGGCGCCTGAAGCTTTCTTT
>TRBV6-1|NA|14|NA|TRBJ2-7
CASSLQPTGYEQYF
TGTGCCAGCAGTCTACAACCAACGGGCTACGAGCAGTACTTC
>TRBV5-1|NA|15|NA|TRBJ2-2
CASRTGHTNTGELFF
TGCGCCAGCAGGACGGGACACACGAACACCGGGGAGCTGTTTTTT
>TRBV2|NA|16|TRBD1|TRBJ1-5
CASSTGGAEGNQPQHF
TGTGCCAGCAGTACAGGGGGCGCGGAGGGCAATCAGCCCCAGCATTTT
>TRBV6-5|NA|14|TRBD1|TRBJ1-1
CASSLDRGWTEAFF
TGTGCCAGCAGTTTGGACAGGGGATGGACTGAAGCTTTCTTT
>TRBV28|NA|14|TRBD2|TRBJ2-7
CASSFRGRAYEQYF
TGTGCCAGCAGTTTTCGCGGGAGGGCCTACGAGCAGTACTTC
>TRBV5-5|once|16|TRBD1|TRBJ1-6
CASSRKIDRGNSPLHF
TGTGCCAGCAGCCGAAAAATTGACAGGGGTAATTCACCCCTCCACTTT
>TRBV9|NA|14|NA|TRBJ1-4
CASSVGGANEKLFF
TGTGCCAGCAGCGTAGGTGGAGCTAATGAAAAACTGTTTTTT
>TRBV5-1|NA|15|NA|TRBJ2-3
CASSLPVPSTDTQYF
TGCGCCAGCAGCTTGCCGGTACCTAGCACAGATACGCAGTATTTT
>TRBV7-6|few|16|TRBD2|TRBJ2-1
CASRATSVGGYNEQFF
TGTGCCAGCAGAGCCACTAGCGTAGGAGGGTACAATGAGCAGTTCTTC
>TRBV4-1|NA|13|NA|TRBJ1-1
CASSSSADTEAFF
TGCGCCAGCAGCTCAAGTGCGGACACTGAAGCTTTCTTT
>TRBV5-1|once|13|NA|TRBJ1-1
CASYDYMNAEAFF
TGCGCCAGCTATGACTACATGAACGCTGAAGCTTTCTTT
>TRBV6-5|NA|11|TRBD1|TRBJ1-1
CASTGASEAFF
TGTGCCAGTACAGGGGCTTCTGAAGCTTTCTTT
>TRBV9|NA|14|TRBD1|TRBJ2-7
CASSVGTGYYEQYF
TGTGCCAGCAGCGTAGGGACAGGGTACTACGAGCAGTACTTC
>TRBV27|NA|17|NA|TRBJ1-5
CASSLFWPGDSNQPQHF
TGTGCCAGCAGTTTATTTTGGCCAGGGGATAGCAATCAGCCCCAGCATTTT
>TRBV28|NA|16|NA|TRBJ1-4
CASSIQGSTTNEKLFF
TGTGCCAGCAGTATACAGGGCTCAACAACTAATGAAAAACTGTTTTTT
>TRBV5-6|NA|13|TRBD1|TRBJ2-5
CASGDRGPETQYF
TGTGCCAGCGGCGACAGGGGGCCGGAGACCCAGTACTTC
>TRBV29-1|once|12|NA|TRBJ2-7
CSVHSGVDEQYF
TGCAGCGTTCATTCGGGGGTTGACGAGCAGTACTTC
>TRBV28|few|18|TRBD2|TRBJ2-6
CASSPGLAGFSGANVLTF
TGTGCCAGCAGCCCAGGACTAGCGGGATTCTCTGGGGCCAACGTCCTGACTTTC
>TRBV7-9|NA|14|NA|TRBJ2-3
CASSLLRQTDTQYF
TGTGCCAGCAGCTTACTCAGGCAGACAGATACGCAGTATTTT
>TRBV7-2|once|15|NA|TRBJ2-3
CASSPLRKEGDTQYF
TGTGCCAGCAGCCCCCTCCGCAAGGAGGGGGATACGCAGTATTTT